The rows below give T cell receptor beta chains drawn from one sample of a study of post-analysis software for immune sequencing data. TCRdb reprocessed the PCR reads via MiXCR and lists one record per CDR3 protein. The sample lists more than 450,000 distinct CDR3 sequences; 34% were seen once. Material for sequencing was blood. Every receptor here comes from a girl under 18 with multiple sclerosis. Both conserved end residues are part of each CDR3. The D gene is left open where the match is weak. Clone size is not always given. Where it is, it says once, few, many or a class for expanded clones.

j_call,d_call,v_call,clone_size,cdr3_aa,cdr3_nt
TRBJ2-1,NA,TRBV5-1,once,CASSFTGALLPYNEQFF,TGCGCCAGCAGCTTTACCGGCGCTCTTCTCCCTTACAATGAGCAGTTCTTC
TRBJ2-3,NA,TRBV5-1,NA,CASSLQGKEGTDTQYF,TGCGCCAGCAGCTTGCAGGGAAAAGAGGGCACAGATACGCAGTATTTT
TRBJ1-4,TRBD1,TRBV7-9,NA,CASNPTGANEKLFF,TGTGCCAGCAACCCTACAGGGGCAAATGAAAAACTGTTTTTT
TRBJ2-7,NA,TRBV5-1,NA,CASSLEPGLTDYEQYF,TGCGCCAGCAGCTTGGAACCGGGACTTACTGACTACGAGCAGTACTTC
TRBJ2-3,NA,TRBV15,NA,CATSRDRMASSTDTQYF,TGTGCCACCAGCAGAGATAGGATGGCATCTAGCACAGATACGCAGTATTTT
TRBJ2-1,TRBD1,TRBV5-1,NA,CASSIGDRGRSEQFF,TGCGCCAGCAGCATCGGGGACAGGGGGCGGAGTGAGCAGTTCTTC
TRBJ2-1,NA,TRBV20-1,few,CSAHSSSSYNEQFF,TGCAGTGCTCATAGCTCGAGCTCCTACAATGAGCAGTTCTTC
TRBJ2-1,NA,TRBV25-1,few,CASSEPQISSYNEQFF,TGTGCCAGCAGTGAACCGCAAATCAGCTCCTACAATGAGCAGTTCTTC
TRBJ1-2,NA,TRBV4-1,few,CASSQGIQGPYGYTF,TGCGCCAGCAGCCAAGGGATCCAGGGGCCCTATGGCTACACCTTC
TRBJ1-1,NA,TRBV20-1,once,CSANSGVNTEALF,TGCAGTGCCAATTCAGGGGTGAACACTGAAGCTCTCTTT
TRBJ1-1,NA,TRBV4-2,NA,CASSQDRRQPISAFF,TGTGCCAGCAGCCAAGATCGTCGCCAGCCTATCTCGGCTTTCTTT
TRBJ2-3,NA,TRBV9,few,CASSVSRGTSNSADTQYF,TGTGCCAGCAGCGTTAGTAGGGGAACAAGCAACTCAGCGGATACGCAGTATTTT
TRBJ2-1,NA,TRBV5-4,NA,CASSLRGSSNEQFF,TGTGCCAGCAGCTTGCGGGGTTCGAGCAATGAGCAGTTCTTC
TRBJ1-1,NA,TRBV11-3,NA,CASSSGTKNTEAFF,TGTGCCAGCAGCTCCGGGACAAAGAACACTGAAGCTTTCTTT
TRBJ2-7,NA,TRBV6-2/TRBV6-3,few,CASSYTGYSYEQYF,TGTGCCAGCAGTTACACCGGCTACTCCTACGAGCAGTACTTC
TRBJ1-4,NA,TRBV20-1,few,CSASQSEKLFF,TGCAGTGCCAGTCAGAGCGAAAAACTGTTTTTT
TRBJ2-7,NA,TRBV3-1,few,CASSHQGSSYEQYF,TGTGCCAGCAGCCATCAGGGAAGCTCCTACGAGCAGTACTTC
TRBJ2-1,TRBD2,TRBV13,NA,CASSPGTSGDSYNEQFF,TGTGCCAGCAGCCCTGGGACTAGCGGGGACTCCTACAATGAGCAGTTCTTC
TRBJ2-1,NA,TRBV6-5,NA,CASSTGPWGEQFF,TGTGCCAGCAGTACGGGACCGTGGGGTGAGCAGTTCTTC
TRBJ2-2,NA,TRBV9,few,CASSVGGDPYTGELFF,TGTGCCAGCAGCGTAGGGGGGGACCCCTACACCGGGGAGCTGTTTTTT
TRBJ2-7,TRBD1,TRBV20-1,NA,CSASGRGLTYEQYF,TGCAGTGCTAGCGGCAGGGGGCTTACCTACGAGCAGTACTTC
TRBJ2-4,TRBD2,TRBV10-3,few,CAISAPPGGPKNIQYF,TGTGCCATCAGTGCCCCCCCGGGGGGTCCCAAAAACATTCAGTACTTC
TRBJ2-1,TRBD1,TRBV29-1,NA,CSVGQGRRETQFF,TGCAGCGTGGGACAGGGGCGGCGGGAGACCCAGTTCTTC
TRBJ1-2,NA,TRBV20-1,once,CSAPPGYTF,TGCAGTGCTCCCCCAGGCTACACCTTC
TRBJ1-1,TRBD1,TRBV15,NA,CATSRDRGQGTEAFF,TGTGCCACCAGCAGAGATAGGGGACAGGGCACTGAAGCTTTCTTT
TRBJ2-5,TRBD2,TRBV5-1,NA,CASSLSRGGPETQYF,TGCGCCAGCAGCTTGTCACGGGGGGGCCCCGAGACCCAGTACTTC
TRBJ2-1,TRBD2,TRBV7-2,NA,CASSLAGRGVSYNEQFF,TGTGCCAGCAGCTTAGCCGGGCGGGGGGTCTCCTACAATGAGCAGTTCTTC
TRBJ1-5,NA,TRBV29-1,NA,CSVKGANQPQHF,TGCAGCGTTAAGGGTGCCAATCAGCCCCAGCATTTT
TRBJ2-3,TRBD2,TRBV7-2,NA,CASSLVFTGGVTDTQYF,TGTGCCAGCAGCTTAGTCTTCACGGGGGGGGTCACAGATACGCAGTATTTT
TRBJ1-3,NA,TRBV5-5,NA,CASSLGGSGNTIYF,TGTGCCAGCAGCTTGGGAGGATCTGGAAACACCATATATTTT
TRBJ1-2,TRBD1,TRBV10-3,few,CAISETRDSLRGYTF,TGTGCCATCAGTGAGACCAGGGACAGCCTGCGGGGCTACACCTTC
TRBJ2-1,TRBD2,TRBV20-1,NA,CSARVASGGRDNEQFF,TGCAGTGCTAGGGTGGCTAGCGGGGGTAGGGACAATGAGCAGTTCTTC
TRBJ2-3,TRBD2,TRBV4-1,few,CASSPPPRGTDTQYF,TGCGCCAGCAGCCCCCCCCCGCGGGGGACAGATACGCAGTATTTT
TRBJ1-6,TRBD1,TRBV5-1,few,CASSQTPKGQGLTPLHF,TGCGCCAGCAGCCAGACGCCTAAAGGACAGGGTTTAACACCCCTCCACTTT
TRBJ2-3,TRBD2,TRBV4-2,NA,CASSQEGGGSTDTQYF,TGTGCCAGCAGCCAAGAGGGCGGGGGGAGCACAGATACGCAGTATTTT
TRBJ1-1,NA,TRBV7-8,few,CASTLGVALEAFF,TGTGCCAGCACCCTAGGAGTTGCTCTTGAAGCTTTCTTT
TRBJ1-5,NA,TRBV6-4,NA,CASRDEGNQPQHF,TGTGCCAGCAGGGACGAGGGAAATCAGCCCCAGCATTTT
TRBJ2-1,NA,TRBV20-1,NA,CSARDSGRLSYNEQFF,TGCAGTGCTAGAGATAGTGGCAGACTCTCCTACAATGAGCAGTTCTTC
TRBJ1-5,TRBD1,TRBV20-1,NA,CSASAPGQYSRPQHF,TGCAGTGCTAGCGCACCGGGACAGTACTCGCGGCCCCAGCATTTT
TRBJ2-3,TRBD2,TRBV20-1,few,CSALTGGPDTQYF,TGCAGTGCCCTGACGGGGGGGCCAGATACGCAGTATTTT
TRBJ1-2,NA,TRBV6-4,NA,CASSDSADGYTF,TGTGCCAGCAGTGACTCTGCGGATGGCTACACCTTC